Sequencing of this T cell receptor beta chain was carried out in a study of T cells in Graves' hyperthyroidism and ophthalmopathy. This clonotype was recorded many times. Its cognate antigen is unknown. CDR3 length: 15 residues. In germline, CDR1 is DFQATT, CDR2 SNEGSKA (reference sequence). The V end was cut by 2 bases, the J end by 4 bases, with 17 bases between. Overall study results and limits: Within blood appeared most thyroid clonotypes that had expanded above 0.001.

Amplified TCR beta CDR3 regions came from RNA transcripts. A set of HTBI primers served as the primers for a first-round RT-PCR of the TCR CDR3. MiXCR, run by TCRdb on the multiplex PCR reads, gives a single entry per CDR3 protein. The table includes about 500,000 distinct CDR3 sequences, approximately 17% detected once. Sequencing was carried out using blood. This TCR came from a woman between 18 and 30 years old with Graves' ophthalmopathy. The chain uses TRBV20-1 and TRBJ2-5; the D is unclear. The CDR3 nucleotides are TGCAGTGCTAGACCCCTCCTAGGCCATCTAGAGACCCAGTACTTC. Encoded protein: CSARPLLGHLETQYF.